This T cell receptor (beta chain) was sequenced during a study of Tregs in tolerant kidney transplant recipients. Background on the study: The nonmyeloablative bone marrow transplants came from related graft donors, with transient mixed chimerism.

On this clone: The read gets to within 3 residues of the CDR3 end, and the germline J gene fills in the rest.

Trimming took 5 bases from V and 5 from J; bases not matched to a gene: 8. CDR3 length: 14 amino acids. Germline-derived CDR1 and CDR2 are SSHAT and FNYEAQ (reference sequence). Profiling relied on immunoSEQ multiplex PCR, and the TCRdb table lists in-frame clones only, not all of them. Its clone listing holds 25,000 to 35,000 clones. This TCR was sampled from a human donor who received a combined kidney and bone marrow transplant. The chain recombines TRBV7-7 with TRBJ2-5; 7 nucleotides align to TRBD2. This specimen consisted of CD8+ T cells from blood, obtained before the transplant. Partial CDR3 DNA: TGTGCCAGCAGCCTAGGATCCGGGGGGGAGACC. It codes for CASSLGSGGET. The full CDR3 sequence reads CASSLGSGGETQYF.